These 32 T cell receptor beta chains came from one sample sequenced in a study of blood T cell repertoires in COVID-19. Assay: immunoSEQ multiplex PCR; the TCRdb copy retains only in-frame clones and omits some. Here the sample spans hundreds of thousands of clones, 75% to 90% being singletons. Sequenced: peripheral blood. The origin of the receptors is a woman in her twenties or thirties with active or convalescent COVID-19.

This CDR3 is CASSLETGAGAGDTQYF. DNA for the CDR3: TGCGCCAGCAGCTTGGAAACGGGAGCGGGGGCGGGAGATACGCAGTATTTT. The rearrangement uses TRBV5-1 and TRBJ2-3; TRBD2 agrees at 8 bases. The CDR3 consists of 17 residues. With 0 bases clipped from V and 5 bases from J, the junction kept 11 bases outside the gene matches. Germline lookup yields CDR1 SGHRS and CDR2 YFSETQ.

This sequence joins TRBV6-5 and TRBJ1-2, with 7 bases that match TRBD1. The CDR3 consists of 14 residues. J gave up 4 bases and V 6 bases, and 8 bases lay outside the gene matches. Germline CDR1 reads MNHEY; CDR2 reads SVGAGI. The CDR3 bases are TGTGCCAGCAGCAGACAGGGATCTGGCTATGGCTACACCTTC. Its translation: CASSRQGSGYGYTF.

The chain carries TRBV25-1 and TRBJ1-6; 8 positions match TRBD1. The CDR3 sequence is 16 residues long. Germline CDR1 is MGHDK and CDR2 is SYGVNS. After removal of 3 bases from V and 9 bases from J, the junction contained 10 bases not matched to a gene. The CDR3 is CASSDYKDRDSSPLHF. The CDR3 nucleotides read TGTGCCAGCAGTGATTATAAGGACAGGGATAGTTCACCCCTCCACTTT.

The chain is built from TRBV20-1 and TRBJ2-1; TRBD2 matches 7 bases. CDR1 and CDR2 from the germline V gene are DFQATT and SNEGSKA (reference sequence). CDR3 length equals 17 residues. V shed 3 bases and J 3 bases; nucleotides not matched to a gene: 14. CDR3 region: CSASGLAEPNVYNEQFF. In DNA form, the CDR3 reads TGCAGTGCTAGTGGGCTAGCGGAGCCGAACGTCTACAATGAGCAGTTCTTC.

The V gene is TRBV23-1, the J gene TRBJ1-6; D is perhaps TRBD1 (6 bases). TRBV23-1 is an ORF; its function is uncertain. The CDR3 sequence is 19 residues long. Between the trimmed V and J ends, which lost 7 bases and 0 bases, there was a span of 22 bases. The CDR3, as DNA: TGCGCCAGCACCCAAAGGAACAGGGATGCCAGCTCCTATAATTCACCCCTCCACTTT. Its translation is CASTQRNRDASSYNSPLHF.

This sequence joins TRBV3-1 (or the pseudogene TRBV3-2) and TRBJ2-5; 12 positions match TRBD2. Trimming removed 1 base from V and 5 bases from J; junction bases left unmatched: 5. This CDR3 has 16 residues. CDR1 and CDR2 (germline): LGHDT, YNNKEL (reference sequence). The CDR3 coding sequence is TGTGCCAGCAGCCAAGTGACTAGCGGGAGAGTTGAGACCCAGTACTTC. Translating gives CASSQVTSGRVETQYF.

This CDR3 reads CASSRHWSTLNNSPLHF. CDR3 in DNA: TGTGCCAGCAGCCGCCACTGGTCTACCCTAAATAATTCACCCCTCCACTTT. The chain employs TRBV14 and TRBJ1-6, with D unresolved. This CDR3 comprises 17 residues. The germline V gene has CDR1 SGHDN and CDR2 FVKESK. V lost 4 bases to trimming and J lost 5 bases, with 18 bases between them.

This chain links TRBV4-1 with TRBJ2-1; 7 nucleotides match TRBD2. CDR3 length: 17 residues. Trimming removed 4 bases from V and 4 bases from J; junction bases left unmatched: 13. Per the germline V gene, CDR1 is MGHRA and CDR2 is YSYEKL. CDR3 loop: CASSPGATSARYNEQFF. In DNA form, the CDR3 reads TGCGCCAGCAGCCCTGGGGCTACTAGCGCACGATACAATGAGCAGTTCTTC.

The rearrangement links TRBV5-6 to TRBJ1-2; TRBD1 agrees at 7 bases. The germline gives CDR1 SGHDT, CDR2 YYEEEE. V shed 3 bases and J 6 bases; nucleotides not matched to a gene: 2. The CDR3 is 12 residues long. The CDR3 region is CASSSGTDGYTF. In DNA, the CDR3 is TGTGCCAGCAGCTCGGGGACAGATGGCTACACCTTC.

The CDR3 spells CASSDEGADYGYTF. CDR3 in DNA: TGTGCCAGCAGTGACGAAGGGGCTGACTATGGCTACACCTTC. This sequence joins TRBV2 and TRBJ1-2; a possible D gene is TRBD1 (5 bases). This CDR3 has 14 amino acids. CDR1 and CDR2 (germline): SNHLY, FYNNEI. V shed 3 bases and J shed 3 bases, with 11 bases lying between them. Complete variable domain (other parts from reference TRBV2 and TRBJ1-2): EPEVTQTPSHQVTQMGQEVILRCVPISNHLYFYWYRQILGQKVEFLVSFYNNEISEKSEIFDDQFSVERPDGSNFTLKIRSTKLEDSAMYFCASSDEGADYGYTFGSGTRLTVV.

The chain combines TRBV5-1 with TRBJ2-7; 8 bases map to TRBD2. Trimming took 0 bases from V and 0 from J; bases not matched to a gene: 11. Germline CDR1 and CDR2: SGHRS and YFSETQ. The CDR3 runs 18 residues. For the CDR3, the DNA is TGCGCCAGCAGCTTGGCCACGGTAGCGGGGAGGAGCTCCTACGAGCAGTACTTC. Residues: CASSLATVAGRSSYEQYF.

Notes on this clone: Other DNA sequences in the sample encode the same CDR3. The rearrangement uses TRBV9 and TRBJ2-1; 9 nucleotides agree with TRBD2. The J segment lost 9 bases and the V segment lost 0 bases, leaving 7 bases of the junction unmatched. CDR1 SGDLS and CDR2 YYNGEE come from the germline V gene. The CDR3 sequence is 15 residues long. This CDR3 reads CASSVEAGGMIEQFF. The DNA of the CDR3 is TGTGCCAGCAGCGTAGAGGCGGGAGGGATGATTGAGCAGTTCTTC.

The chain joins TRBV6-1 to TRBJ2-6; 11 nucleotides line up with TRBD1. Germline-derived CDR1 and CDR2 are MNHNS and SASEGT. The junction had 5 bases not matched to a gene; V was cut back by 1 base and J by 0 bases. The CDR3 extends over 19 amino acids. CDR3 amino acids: CASSEGTGGIFSGANVLTF. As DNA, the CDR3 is TGTGCCAGCAGTGAAGGGACAGGGGGCATCTTCTCTGGGGCCAACGTCCTGACTTTC.

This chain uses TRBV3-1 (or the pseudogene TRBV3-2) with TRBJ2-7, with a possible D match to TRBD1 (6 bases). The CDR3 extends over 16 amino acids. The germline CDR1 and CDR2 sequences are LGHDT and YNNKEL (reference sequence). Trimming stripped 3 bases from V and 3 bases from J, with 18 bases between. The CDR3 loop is CASSHRSGGLVYEQYF. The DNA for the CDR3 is TGTGCCAGCAGCCACCGTAGTGGGGGCTTGGTCTACGAGCAGTACTTC.

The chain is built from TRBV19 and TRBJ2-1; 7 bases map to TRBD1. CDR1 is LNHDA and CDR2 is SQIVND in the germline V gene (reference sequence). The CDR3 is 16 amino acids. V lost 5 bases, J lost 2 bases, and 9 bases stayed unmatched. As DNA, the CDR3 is TGTGCCAGTAGTCCTGGACCGGGACAGACCTACAATGAGCAGTTCTTC. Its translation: CASSPGPGQTYNEQFF.

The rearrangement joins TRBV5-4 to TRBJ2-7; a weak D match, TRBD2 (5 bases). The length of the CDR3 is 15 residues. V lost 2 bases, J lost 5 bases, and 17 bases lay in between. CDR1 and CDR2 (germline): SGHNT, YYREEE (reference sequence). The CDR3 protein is CASSLSPLVGHEQYF. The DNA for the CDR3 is TGTGCCAGCAGCTTATCGCCACTAGTGGGCCACGAGCAGTACTTC.

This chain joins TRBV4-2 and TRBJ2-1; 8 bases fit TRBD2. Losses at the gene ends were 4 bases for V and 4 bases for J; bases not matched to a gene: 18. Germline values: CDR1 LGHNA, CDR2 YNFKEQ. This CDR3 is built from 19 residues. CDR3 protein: CASSRKRGGGLANYNEQFF. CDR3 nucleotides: TGTGCCAGCAGCCGAAAAAGGGGGGGTGGACTAGCAAATTACAATGAGCAGTTCTTC.

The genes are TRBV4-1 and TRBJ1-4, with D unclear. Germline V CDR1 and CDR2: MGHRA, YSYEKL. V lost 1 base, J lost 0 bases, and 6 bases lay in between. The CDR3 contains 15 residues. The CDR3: CASSQVETTNEKLFF. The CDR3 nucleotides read TGCGCCAGCAGCCAAGTGGAGACAACTAATGAAAAACTGTTTTTT.

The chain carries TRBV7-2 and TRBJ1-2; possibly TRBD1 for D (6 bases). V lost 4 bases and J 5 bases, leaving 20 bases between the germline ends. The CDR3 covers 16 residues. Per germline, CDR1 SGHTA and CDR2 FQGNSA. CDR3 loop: CASSSLSGRGAYGYTF. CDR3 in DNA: TGTGCCAGCAGCTCCCTTAGTGGGCGGGGGGCATATGGCTACACCTTC.

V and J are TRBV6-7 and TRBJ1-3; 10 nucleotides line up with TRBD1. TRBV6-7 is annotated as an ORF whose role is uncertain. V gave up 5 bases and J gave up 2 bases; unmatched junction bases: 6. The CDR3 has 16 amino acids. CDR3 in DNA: TGTGCCAGCAGTAAACGGACAGGGGGAACTGGAAACACCATATATTTT. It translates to CASSKRTGGTGNTIYF.

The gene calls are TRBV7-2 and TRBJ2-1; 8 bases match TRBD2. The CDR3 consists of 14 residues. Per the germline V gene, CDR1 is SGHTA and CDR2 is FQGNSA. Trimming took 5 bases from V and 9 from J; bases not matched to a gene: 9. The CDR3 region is CASSTRAGEGEQFF. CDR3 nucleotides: TGTGCCAGCAGCACCAGAGCGGGGGAAGGTGAGCAGTTCTTC.

The CDR3 loop is CASSNRDMTQKTQYF. CDR3 DNA: TGCGCCAGCAGTAACCGGGACATGACGCAGAAGACCCAGTACTTC. The J gene is TRBJ2-5, the V gene TRBV10-2, with D perhaps matching TRBD1 (6 bases). CDR1 and CDR2 from the germline V gene are WSHSY and SAAADI. V shed 5 bases and J shed 6 bases, with 19 bases lying between them. The CDR3 has 15 amino acids.

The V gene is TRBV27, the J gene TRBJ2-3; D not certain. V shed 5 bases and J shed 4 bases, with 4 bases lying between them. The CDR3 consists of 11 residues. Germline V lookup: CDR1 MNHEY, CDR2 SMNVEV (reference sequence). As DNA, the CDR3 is TGTGCCAGCAGTACTTCAGATACGCAGTATTTT. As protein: CASSTSDTQYF.

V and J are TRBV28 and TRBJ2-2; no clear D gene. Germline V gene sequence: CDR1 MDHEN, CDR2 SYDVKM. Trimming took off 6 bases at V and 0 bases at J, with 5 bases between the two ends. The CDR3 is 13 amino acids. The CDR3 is CASRQPNTGELFF. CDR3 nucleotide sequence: TGTGCCAGCAGACAACCGAACACCGGGGAGCTGTTTTTT.

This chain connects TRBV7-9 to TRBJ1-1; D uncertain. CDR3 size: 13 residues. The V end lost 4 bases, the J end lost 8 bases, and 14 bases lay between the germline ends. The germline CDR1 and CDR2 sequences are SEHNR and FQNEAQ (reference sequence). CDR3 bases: TGTGCCAGCAGCTCAGTCCGGGGTGGGGAAGCTTTCTTT. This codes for CASSSVRGGEAFF.

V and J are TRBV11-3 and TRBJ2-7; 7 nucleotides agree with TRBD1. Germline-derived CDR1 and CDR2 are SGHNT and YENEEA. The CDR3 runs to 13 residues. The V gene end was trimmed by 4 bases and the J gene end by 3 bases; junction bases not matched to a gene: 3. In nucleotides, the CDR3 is TGTGCCAGCAGCTCAGGGGGTGGCTACGAGCAGTACTTC. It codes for CASSSGGGYEQYF. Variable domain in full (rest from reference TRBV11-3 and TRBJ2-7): EAGVVQSPRYKIIEKKQPVAFWCNPISGHNTLYWYLQNLGQGPELLIRYENEEAVDDSQLPKDRFSAERLKGVDSTLKIQPAELGDSAVYLCASSSGGGYEQYFGPGTRLTVT.

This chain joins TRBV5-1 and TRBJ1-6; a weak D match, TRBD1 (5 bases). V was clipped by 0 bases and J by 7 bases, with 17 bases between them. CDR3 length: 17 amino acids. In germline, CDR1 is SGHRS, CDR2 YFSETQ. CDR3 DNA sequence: TGCGCCAGCAGCTTGGAGGGGCAGGGCGCGGGGAATTCACCCCTCCACTTT. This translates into CASSLEGQGAGNSPLHF.

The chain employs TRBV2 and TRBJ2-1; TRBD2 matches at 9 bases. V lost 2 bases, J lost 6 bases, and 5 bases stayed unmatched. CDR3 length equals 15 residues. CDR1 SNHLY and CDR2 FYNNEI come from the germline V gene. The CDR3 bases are TGTGCCAGCAGTGAAATAGCGGGGGCCCGCAATGAGCAGTTCTTC. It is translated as CASSEIAGARNEQFF.

The CDR3 reads CAWGRAGNTIYF. DNA for the CDR3: TGTGCCTGGGGACGGGCTGGAAACACCATATATTTT. The chain uses TRBV30 and TRBJ1-3; D call uncertain. The CDR3 is 12 residues long. CDR1 and CDR2 from the germline V gene are GTSNPN and SVGIG (reference sequence). V shed 5 bases and J shed 2 bases, with 7 bases lying between them. Looking up the rest from reference TRBV30 and TRBJ1-3 gives the full variable domain: SQTIHQWPATLVQPVGSPLSLECTVEGTSNPNLYWYRQAAGRGLQLLFYSVGIGQISSEVPQNLSASRPQDRQFILSSKKLLLSDSGFYLCAWGRAGNTIYFGEGSWLTVV.

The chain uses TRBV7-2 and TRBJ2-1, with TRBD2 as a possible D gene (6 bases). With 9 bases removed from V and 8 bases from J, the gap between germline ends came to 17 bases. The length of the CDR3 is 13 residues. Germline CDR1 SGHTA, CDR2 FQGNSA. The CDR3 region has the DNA TGTGCCAGGGGTATCCCGGGCGGGGATGAGCAGTTCTTC. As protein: CARGIPGGDEQFF.

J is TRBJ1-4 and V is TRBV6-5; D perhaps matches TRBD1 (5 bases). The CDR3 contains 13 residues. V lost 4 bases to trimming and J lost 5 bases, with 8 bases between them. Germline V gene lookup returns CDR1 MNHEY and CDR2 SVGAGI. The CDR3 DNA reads TGTGCCAGCAGTTGGGGACTGAATGAAAAACTGTTTTTT. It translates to CASSWGLNEKLFF.

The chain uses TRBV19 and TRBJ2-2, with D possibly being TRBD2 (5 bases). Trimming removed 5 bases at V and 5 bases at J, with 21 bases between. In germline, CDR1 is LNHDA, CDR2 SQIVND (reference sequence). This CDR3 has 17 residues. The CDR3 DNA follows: TGTGCCAGTAGTGTCGCCCGCCAGAGCGGAATGACCGGGGAGCTGTTTTTT. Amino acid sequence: CASSVARQSGMTGELFF.